Sequencing of this TCR beta chain was carried out in a study of cytomegalovirus exposure and HLA in healthy donors. Study outcomes and limitations: The classifier reportedly diagnosed cytomegalovirus status with high sensitivity and specificity.

Clones were sequenced by immunoSEQ multiplex PCR, and TCRdb holds only the in-frame ones, with some missing. The profile covers some 150,000 clones, with around 88% appearing a single time and 7.5% to 10% taken by the ten largest. On this clone: Its specificity is not known.

The sequenced sample consisted of PBMCs. The clonotype was recovered from a young woman in good health and CMV-seropositive.

The CDR3, as DNA: TGTGCCTGGAACAGGGGCCTCTCCTACGAGCAGTACTTC. Translating gives CAWNRGLSYEQYF. The rearrangement joins TRBV30 to TRBJ2-7; 7 nucleotides align to TRBD1. Germline CDR1 and CDR2: GTSNPN and SVGIG (reference sequence). The length of the CDR3 is 13 residues. After removal of 4 bases from V and 0 bases from J, the junction contained 3 bases not matched to a gene.